Presented here are 3 T cell receptor beta chains from one specimen sequenced in a study of T-cell memory formation after mild COVID-19. One entry per CDR3 protein, called by TCRdb with MiXCR from the 5' RACE reads. The repertoire holds around 310,000 distinct CDR3 sequences, with roughly an eighth as singletons. The specimen sequenced was PBMCs or a T cell subset sorted from them (not recorded which). These receptors came from a man younger than 35 who had mild COVID-19 (a few samples of this study predate the infection). Cell type and time point are not known.

The chain's CDR3 is CASTLMVEAFF. The CDR3 DNA is TGTGCCAGCACCCTTATGGTTGAAGCTTTCTTT. The rearrangement uses TRBV11-2 and TRBJ1-1; D remains ambiguous. Trimming stripped 7 bases from V and 7 bases from J, with 10 bases between. The CDR3 spans 11 residues. Per germline, CDR1 SGHAT and CDR2 FQNNGV.

J is TRBJ1-4 and V is TRBV5-1; a possible D gene is TRBD1 (5 bases). Germline CDR1 and CDR2: SGHRS and YFSETQ. This CDR3 contains 18 residues. V lost 4 bases and J lost 0, with 19 bases in between. The CDR3 coding sequence is TGCGCCAGCAGCATCCTAGGGGCACTCCACCCAACTAATGAAAAACTGTTTTTT. Encoded protein: CASSILGALHPTNEKLFF. Filled out from reference TRBV5-1 and TRBJ1-4, the complete variable domain reads KAGVTQTPRYLIKTRGQQVTLSCSPISGHRSVSWYQQTPGQGLQFLFEYFSETQRNKGNFPGRFSGRQFSNSRSEMNVSTLELGDSALYLCASSILGALHPTNEKLFFGSGTQLSVL.

This clonotype has more than one count but fewer than ten. This rearrangement joins TRBV19 to TRBJ2-3; no clear D gene. Trimming took off 5 bases at V and 1 base at J, with 7 bases between the two ends. Looked up from germline, CDR1 is LNHDA and CDR2 is SQIVND (reference sequence). CDR3 length: 13 residues. The CDR3 loop is CASSRSGTDTQYF. The CDR3, as DNA: TGTGCCAGTAGTCGGTCGGGCACAGATACGCAGTATTTT.